This T cell receptor beta chain was obtained from a study of blood T cell repertoires in COVID-19. Study-wide context: T cells, B-cell-depleted T cells, or PBMCs supplied cDNA or gDNA.

Clinical history as reported by participants underpinned cohort assignment. V lost 1 base and J 0 bases, leaving 10 bases between the germline ends. Germline CDR1 reads LGHDT; CDR2 reads YNNKEL (reference sequence). CDR3 length equals 15 residues. Sequenced by immunoSEQ multiplex PCR; TCRdb stores in-frame clones only, minus some. The sample holds some 300,000 clones, about 90% seen once. This receptor was identified in a woman in her fifties or sixties who had been exposed to COVID-19. The chain recombines TRBV3-1 (or the pseudogene TRBV3-2) with TRBJ2-7; D is unclear. Sequences were obtained from PBMCs or T cells enriched from blood (not recorded which). The CDR3 region is CASSQVLLSSYEQYF. In DNA form, the CDR3 reads TGTGCCAGCAGCCAAGTTCTCCTGAGCTCCTACGAGCAGTACTTC.